This is a list of T cell receptor beta chains from one sample in a study of blood T cell repertoires in COVID-19. The repertoire was sequenced with immunoSEQ multiplex PCR; TCRdb's copy has only in-frame clones and lacks some. The data show 200,000 or so clones, about 90% seen once. The specimen sequenced was PBMCs or T cells enriched from blood (not recorded which). The source of these receptors is a woman in her thirties who had been exposed to COVID-19. Each CDR3 is given with its conserved first and last residue. D genes are given only for firm matches. Expanded clones get a size class; other rows say once, few or many, or leave the size out.

>TRBD1|TRBV2|NA|TRBJ1-2
TGTGCCAGCAGTGAGGATGGGGCAGGGGGCGCTGGGCTTAGGGATGGTGGCTACACCTTC
CASSEDGAGGAGLRDGGYTF
>NA|TRBV30|NA|TRBJ1-6
TGTGCCTGGAGAGGGCGGGTGGATTCACCCCTCCACTTT
CAWRGRVDSPLHF
>NA|TRBV6-5|NA|TRBJ1-6
TGTGCCAGCAGAGTCTCGGAGGGCTCAGGTTCACCCCTCCACTTT
CASRVSEGSGSPLHF
>NA|TRBV28|NA|TRBJ1-4
TGTGCCAGCAGTCCCCTACTGTACAGGGAAAAACTGTTTTTT
CASSPLLYREKLFF
>NA|TRBV3-1/TRBV3-2|NA|TRBJ2-3
TGTGCCAGCAGCCCAGACGGACTACCGCGGGATACGCAGTATTTT
CASSPDGLPRDTQYF
>TRBD2|TRBV3-1/TRBV3-2|NA|TRBJ2-5
TGTGCCAGCAGCCAAGAAAGCGGGAGGGCCAGGGGGGAGACCCAGTACTTC
CASSQESGRARGETQYF
>NA|TRBV5-1|few|TRBJ1-6
TGCGCCAGCAGCTTGGTCGGAGGATCACCCCTCCACTTT
CASSLVGGSPLHF
>NA|TRBV9|NA|TRBJ2-5
TGTGCCAGCAGCGTAGGTACACAGTTCCAAGAGACCCAGTACTTC
CASSVGTQFQETQYF
>TRBD2|TRBV11-2|NA|TRBJ2-1
TGTGCCAGCATGAAGCGGGGCGACAATGAGCAGTTCTTC
CASMKRGDNEQFF
>NA|TRBV12-3/TRBV12-4|NA|TRBJ2-1
TGTGCCAGCGTCGACTGGGACAATGAGCAGTTCTTC
CASVDWDNEQFF
>NA|TRBV5-4|NA|TRBJ1-2
TGTGCCAGCAGCTTCGGACAAAAGGGCGGCTACACCTTC
CASSFGQKGGYTF
>NA|TRBV9|NA|TRBJ1-6
TGTGCCAGCAGCGTAGGGAGGGGGGGGCGCAGGGCCCTCCACTTT
CASSVGRGGRRALHF
>NA|TRBV7-9|NA|TRBJ1-6
TGTGCCAGCAGCCAGGACAGTTATAATTCACCCCTCCACTTT
CASSQDSYNSPLHF
>TRBD2|TRBV28|NA|TRBJ2-1
TGTGCCAGCAGTCCCTTAGCGGGAGATTCGTACAATGAGCAGTTCTTC
CASSPLAGDSYNEQFF
>TRBD1|TRBV10-3|NA|TRBJ2-1
TGTGCCATCAGTGAAGGGGGACAGGGGTTCGATGAGCAGTTCTTC
CAISEGGQGFDEQFF
>NA|TRBV6-7|NA|TRBJ2-2
TGTGCCAGCAGTCTAGCCGGGGAGCTGTTTTTT
CASSLAGELFF
>NA|TRBV7-6|NA|TRBJ2-3
TGTGCCAGCAGCTTATTAGGACAAAGCACAGATACGCAGTATTTT
CASSLLGQSTDTQYF
>NA|TRBV2|once|TRBJ1-6
TGTGCCAGCGTACAGGTCCCAAATTCACCCCTCCACTTT
CASVQVPNSPLHF
>TRBD1|TRBV3-1/TRBV3-2|NA|TRBJ1-1
TGTGCCAGCAGACCGATCCATGGGACAGCGAACACTGAAGCTTTCTTT
CASRPIHGTANTEAFF
>TRBD2|TRBV18|NA|TRBJ2-3
TGTGCCAGCTCACACCGACTAGCGGGAAGAACAGATACGCAGTATTTT
CASSHRLAGRTDTQYF
>NA|TRBV27|few|TRBJ1-2
TGTGCCAGCAGTCCCCCCACGGGTTATGGCTACACCTTC
CASSPPTGYGYTF
>TRBD2|TRBV6-1|NA|TRBJ2-7
TGTGCCAGCAGTGACCTCGTTTGGGCGGGAGGGTACGAGCAGTACTTC
CASSDLVWAGGYEQYF
>TRBD1|TRBV6-5|NA|TRBJ1-4
TGTGCCAGCAGTTACCGGACAGGGAGGGGGGAAAAACTGTTTTTT
CASSYRTGRGEKLFF
>TRBD1|TRBV24-1|NA|TRBJ1-5
TGTGCCTCAAGGGACAGGGTGAATCAGCCCCAGCATTTT
CASRDRVNQPQHF
>NA|TRBV7-9|NA|TRBJ1-2
TGTGCCAGCAGCTTAGTGGCAAGAAACTATGGCTACACCTTC
CASSLVARNYGYTF
>NA|TRBV19|NA|TRBJ2-7
TGTGCCAGTAGTAACCGGGACACCTCCTACGAGCAGTACTTC
CASSNRDTSYEQYF
>TRBD2|TRBV3-1/TRBV3-2|NA|TRBJ2-2
TGTGCCAGCAGCCAAGAAGGGCGGCTAGCGGGCAGAACCGGGGAGCTGTTTTTT
CASSQEGRLAGRTGELFF
>TRBD2|TRBV5-4|NA|TRBJ2-3
TGTGCCAGCAGGATATGGAGCGGGAGTCGAGGCACAGATACGCAGTATTTT
CASRIWSGSRGTDTQYF
>TRBD2|TRBV5-4|NA|TRBJ2-5
TGTGCCAGCAGCCCCCGGACTAGCGGGAATTTAGAGACCCAGTACTTC
CASSPRTSGNLETQYF
>NA|TRBV7-9|NA|TRBJ1-1
TGTGCCAGCAGCTTACTACACACTGAAGCTTTCTTT
CASSLLHTEAFF
>NA|TRBV11-2|NA|TRBJ1-2
TGTGCCAGCAGCTTCTCTGGAGGGGGCTACACCTTC
CASSFSGGGYTF